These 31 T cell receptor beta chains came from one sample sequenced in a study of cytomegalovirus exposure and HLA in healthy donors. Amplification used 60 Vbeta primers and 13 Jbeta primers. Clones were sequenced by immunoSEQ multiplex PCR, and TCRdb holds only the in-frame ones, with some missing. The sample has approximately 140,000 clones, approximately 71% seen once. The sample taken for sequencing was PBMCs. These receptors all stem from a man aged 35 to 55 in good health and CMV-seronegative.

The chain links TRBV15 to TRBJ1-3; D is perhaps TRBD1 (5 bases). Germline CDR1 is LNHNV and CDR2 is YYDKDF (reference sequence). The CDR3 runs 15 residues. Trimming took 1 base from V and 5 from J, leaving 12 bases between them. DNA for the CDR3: TGTGCCACCAGCAGAGGGGACGGCGGGAGAAACACCATATATTTT. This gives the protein CATSRGDGGRNTIYF.

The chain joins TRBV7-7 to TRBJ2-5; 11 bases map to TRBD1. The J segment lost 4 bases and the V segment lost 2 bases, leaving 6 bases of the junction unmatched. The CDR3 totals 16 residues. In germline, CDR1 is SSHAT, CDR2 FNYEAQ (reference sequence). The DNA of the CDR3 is TGTGCCAGCAGCTTACGGACAGGGGGCTTCGGAGAGACCCAGTACTTC. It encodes CASSLRTGGFGETQYF. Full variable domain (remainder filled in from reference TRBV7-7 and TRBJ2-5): GAGVSQSPRYKVTKRGQDVTLRCDPISSHATLYWYQQALGQGPEFLTYFNYEAQPDKSGLPSDRFSAERPEGSISTLTIQRTEQRDSAMYRCASSLRTGGFGETQYFGPGTRLLVL.

The CDR3 loop reads CASRTPGDANTGELFF. The CDR3 bases are TGCGCCAGCAGGACCCCAGGTGACGCGAACACCGGGGAGCTGTTTTTT. This sequence joins TRBV10-2 and TRBJ2-2; D gene uncertain. V was trimmed by 6 bases and J by 0 bases, leaving 14 bases between them. The CDR3 length is 16 residues. Germline V gives CDR1 WSHSY, CDR2 SAAADI.

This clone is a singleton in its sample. The chain's CDR3 is CASSQWGGSEEQYF. CDR3 nucleotide sequence: TGTGCCAGCAGCCAATGGGGGGGTAGTGAGGAGCAGTACTTC. The J gene is TRBJ2-7, the V gene TRBV5-4; TRBD2 agrees at 7 bases. The ends lost 4 bases at V and 7 bases at J; junction bases unmatched: 11. The CDR3 runs 14 residues. Germline CDR1 and CDR2: SGHNT and YYREEE (reference sequence).

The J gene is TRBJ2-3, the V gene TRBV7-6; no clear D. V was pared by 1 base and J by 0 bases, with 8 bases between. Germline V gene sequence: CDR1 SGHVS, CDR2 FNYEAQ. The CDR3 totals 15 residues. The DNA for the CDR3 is TGTGCCAGCAGCTTAGGTCCCTCTAGCACAGATACGCAGTATTTT. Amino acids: CASSLGPSSTDTQYF. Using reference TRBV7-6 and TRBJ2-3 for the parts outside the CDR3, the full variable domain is GAGVSQSPRYKVTKRGQDVALRCDPISGHVSLYWYRQALGQGPEFLTYFNYEAQQDKSGLPNDRFSAERPEGSISTLTIQRTEQRDSAMYRCASSLGPSSTDTQYFGPGTRLTVL.

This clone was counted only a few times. CDR3: CASRGSYDNQPQHF. The CDR3 nucleotides are TGTGCCAGCAGGGGCTCTTATGACAATCAGCCCCAGCATTTT. The rearrangement links TRBV2 to TRBJ1-5, with D hard to call. CDR1 and CDR2 from the germline V gene are SNHLY and FYNNEI. Deletions cut 6 bases from V and 3 bases from J, with 12 bases between. The CDR3 runs to 14 residues. The complete variable domain, with remaining parts taken from reference TRBV2 and TRBJ1-5, reads EPEVTQTPSHQVTQMGQEVILRCVPISNHLYFYWYRQILGQKVEFLVSFYNNEISEKSEIFDDQFSVERPDGSNFTLKIRSTKLEDSAMYFCASRGSYDNQPQHFGDGTRLSIL.

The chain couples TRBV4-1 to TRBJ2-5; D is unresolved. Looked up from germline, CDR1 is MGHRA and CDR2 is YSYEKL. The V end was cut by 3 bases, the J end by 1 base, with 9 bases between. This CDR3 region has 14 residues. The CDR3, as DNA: TGCGCCAGCAGCCAGGTCCGAGGCCAAGAGACCCAGTACTTC. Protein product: CASSQVRGQETQYF.

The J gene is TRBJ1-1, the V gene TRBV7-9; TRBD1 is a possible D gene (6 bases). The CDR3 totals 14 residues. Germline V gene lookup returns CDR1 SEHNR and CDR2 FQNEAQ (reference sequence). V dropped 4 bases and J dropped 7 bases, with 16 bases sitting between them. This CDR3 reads CASSSRDRNREAFF. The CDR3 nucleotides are TGTGCCAGCAGCTCTCGCGACAGGAACCGTGAAGCTTTCTTT.

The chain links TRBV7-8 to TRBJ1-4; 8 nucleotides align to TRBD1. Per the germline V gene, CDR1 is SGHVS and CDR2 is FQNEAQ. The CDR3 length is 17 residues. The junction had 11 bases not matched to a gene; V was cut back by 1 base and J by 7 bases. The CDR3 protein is CASSLVSPGGAGEKLFF. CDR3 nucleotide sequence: TGTGCCAGCAGCTTAGTTTCGCCAGGGGGCGCGGGTGAAAAACTGTTTTTT.

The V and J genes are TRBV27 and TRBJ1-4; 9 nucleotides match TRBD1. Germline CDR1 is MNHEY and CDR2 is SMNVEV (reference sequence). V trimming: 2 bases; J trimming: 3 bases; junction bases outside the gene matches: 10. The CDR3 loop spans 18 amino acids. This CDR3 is CASSLGFTGGTPNEKLFF. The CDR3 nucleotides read TGTGCCAGCAGTTTAGGGTTCACAGGGGGCACGCCTAATGAAAAACTGTTTTTT.

DNA of the CDR3: TGTGCCAGCAGCTTATCCGAGGGCGGCGAGCAGTACTTC. Protein sequence: CASSLSEGGEQYF. The rearrangement joins TRBV7-3 to TRBJ2-7; D is perhaps TRBD2 (5 bases). Trimming shortened V by 2 bases and J by 6 bases, and 11 bases separated the two germline ends. This CDR3 spans 13 amino acids. The germline V gene has CDR1 SGHTA and CDR2 FQGTGA.

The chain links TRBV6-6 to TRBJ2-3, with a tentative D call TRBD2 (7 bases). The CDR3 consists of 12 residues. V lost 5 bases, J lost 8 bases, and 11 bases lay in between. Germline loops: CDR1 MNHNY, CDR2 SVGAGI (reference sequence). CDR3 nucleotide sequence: TGTGCCAGCAGTGGGGGGGCCAGTACGCAGTATTTT. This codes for CASSGGASTQYF.

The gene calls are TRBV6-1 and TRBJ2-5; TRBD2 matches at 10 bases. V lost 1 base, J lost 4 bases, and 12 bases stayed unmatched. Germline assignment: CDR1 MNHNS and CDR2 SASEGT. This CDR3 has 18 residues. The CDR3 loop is CASSEEGEAGGNSETQYF. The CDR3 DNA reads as TGTGCCAGCAGTGAAGAGGGGGAAGCGGGGGGGAATTCAGAGACCCAGTACTTC.

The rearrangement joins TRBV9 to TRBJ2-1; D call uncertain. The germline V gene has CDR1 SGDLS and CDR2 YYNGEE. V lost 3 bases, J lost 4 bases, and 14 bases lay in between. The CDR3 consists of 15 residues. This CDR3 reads CASSGGPGGYNEQFF. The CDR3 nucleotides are TGTGCCAGCAGCGGAGGCCCCGGTGGTTACAATGAGCAGTTCTTC.

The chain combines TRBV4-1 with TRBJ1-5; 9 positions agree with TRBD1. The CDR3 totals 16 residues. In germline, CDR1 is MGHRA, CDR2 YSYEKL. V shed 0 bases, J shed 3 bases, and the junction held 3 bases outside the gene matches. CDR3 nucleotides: TGCGCCAGCAGCCAAGATAACAGGGGGCTCAATCAGCCCCAGCATTTT. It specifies CASSQDNRGLNQPQHF.

The DNA of the CDR3 is TGTGCCAGCAGCTCGAGACAGCCTTCCACTGAAGCTTTCTTT. Residues: CASSSRQPSTEAFF. The chain has TRBV5-6 and TRBJ1-1; D is perhaps TRBD1 (5 bases). Per germline, CDR1 SGHDT and CDR2 YYEEEE. V was pared by 3 bases and J by 4 bases, with 13 bases between. The CDR3 length is 14 residues.

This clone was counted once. The CDR3 DNA reads TGTGCCAGCAGCCTTGACAGGGGTGGAAACACCATATATTTT. It specifies CASSLDRGGNTIYF. The chain couples TRBV28 to TRBJ1-3, with TRBD1 matching 8 bases. The V gene end was trimmed by 6 bases and the J gene end by 3 bases; junction bases not matched to a gene: 4. The CDR3 sequence is 14 residues long. CDR1 and CDR2 from the germline V gene are MDHEN and SYDVKM.

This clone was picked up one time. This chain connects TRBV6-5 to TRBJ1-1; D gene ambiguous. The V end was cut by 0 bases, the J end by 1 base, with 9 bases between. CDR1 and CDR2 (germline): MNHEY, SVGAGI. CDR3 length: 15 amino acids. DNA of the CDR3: TGTGCCAGCAGTTACTCCGGCGGATCGAACACTGAAGCTTTCTTT. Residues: CASSYSGGSNTEAFF.

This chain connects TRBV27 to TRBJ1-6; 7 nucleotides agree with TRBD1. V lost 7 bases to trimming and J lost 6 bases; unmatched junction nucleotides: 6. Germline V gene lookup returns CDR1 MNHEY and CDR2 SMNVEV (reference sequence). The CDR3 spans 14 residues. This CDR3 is CASTRTGINSPLHF. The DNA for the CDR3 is TGTGCCAGCACCAGGACAGGCATTAATTCACCCCTCCACTTT.

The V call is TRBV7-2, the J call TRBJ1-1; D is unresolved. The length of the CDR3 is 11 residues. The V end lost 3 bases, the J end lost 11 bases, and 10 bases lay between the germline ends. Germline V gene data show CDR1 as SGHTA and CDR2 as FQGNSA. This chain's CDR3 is CASSFGGGAFF. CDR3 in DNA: TGTGCCAGCAGCTTCGGCGGTGGCGCTTTCTTT.

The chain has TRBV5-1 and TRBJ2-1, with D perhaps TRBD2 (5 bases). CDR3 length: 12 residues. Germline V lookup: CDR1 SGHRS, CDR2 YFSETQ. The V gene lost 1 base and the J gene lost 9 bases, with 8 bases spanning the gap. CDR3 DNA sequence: TGCGCCAGCAGCTTGTACGAGGGTGAGCAGTTCTTC. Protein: CASSLYEGEQFF.

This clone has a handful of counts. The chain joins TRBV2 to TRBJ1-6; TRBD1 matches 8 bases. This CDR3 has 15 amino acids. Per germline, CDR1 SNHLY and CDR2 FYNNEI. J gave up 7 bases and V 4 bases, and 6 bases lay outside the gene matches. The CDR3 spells CASSAQGARNSPLHF. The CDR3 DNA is TGTGCCAGCAGTGCCCAGGGGGCCAGGAATTCACCCCTCCACTTT.

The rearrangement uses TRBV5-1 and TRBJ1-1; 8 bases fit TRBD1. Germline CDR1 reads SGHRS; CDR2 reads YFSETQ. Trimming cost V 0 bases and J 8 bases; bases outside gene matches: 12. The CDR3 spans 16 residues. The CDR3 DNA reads TGCGCCAGCAGCTTGGGGGGACAGGAAGAAGGTCGGGAAGCTTTCTTT. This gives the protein CASSLGGQEEGREAFF.

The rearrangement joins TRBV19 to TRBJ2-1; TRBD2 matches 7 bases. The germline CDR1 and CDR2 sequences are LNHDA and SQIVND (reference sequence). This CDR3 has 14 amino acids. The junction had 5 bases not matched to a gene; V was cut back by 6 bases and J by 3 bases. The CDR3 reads CASSGGLNYNEQFF. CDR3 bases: TGTGCCAGTAGCGGGGGACTAAACTACAATGAGCAGTTCTTC.

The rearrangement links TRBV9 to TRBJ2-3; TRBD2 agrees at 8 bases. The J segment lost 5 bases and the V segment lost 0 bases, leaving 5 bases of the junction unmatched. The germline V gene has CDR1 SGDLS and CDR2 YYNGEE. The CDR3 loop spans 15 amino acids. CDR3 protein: CASSVVAGGKDTQYF. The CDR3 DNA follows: TGTGCCAGCAGCGTAGTTGCGGGGGGTAAAGATACGCAGTATTTT. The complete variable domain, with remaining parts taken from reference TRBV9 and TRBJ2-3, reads DSGVTQTPKHLITATGQRVTLRCSPRSGDLSVYWYQQSLDQGLQFLIQYYNGEERAKGNILERFSAQQFPDLHSELNLSSLELGDSALYFCASSVVAGGKDTQYFGPGTRLTVL.

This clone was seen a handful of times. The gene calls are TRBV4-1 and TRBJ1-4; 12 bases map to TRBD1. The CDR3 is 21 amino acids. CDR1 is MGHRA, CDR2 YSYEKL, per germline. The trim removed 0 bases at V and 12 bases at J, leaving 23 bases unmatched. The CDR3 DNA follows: TGCGCCAGCAGCCAAGATCCATCCGGGACAGGGGGCTGGATGGCTAGTTTAGAACTGTTTTTT. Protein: CASSQDPSGTGGWMASLELFF.

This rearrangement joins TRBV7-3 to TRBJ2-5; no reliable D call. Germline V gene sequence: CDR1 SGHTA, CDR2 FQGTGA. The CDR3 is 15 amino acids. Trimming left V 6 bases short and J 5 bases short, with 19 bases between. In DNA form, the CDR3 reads TGTGCCAGCAGTCAACGAAGAGGAACCGGGGAGACCCAGTACTTC. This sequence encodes CASSQRRGTGETQYF.

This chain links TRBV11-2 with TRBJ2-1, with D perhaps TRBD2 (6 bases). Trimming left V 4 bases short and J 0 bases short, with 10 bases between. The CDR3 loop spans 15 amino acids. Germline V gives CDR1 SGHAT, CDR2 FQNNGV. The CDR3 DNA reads TGTGCCAGCAGCTACCGGGACTCCTCCTACAATGAGCAGTTCTTC. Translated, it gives CASSYRDSSYNEQFF.

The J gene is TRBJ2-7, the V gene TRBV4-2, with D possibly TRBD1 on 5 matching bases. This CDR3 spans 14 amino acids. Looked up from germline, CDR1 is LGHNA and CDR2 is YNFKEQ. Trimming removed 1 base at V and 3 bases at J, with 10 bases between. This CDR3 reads CASSQVGASYEQYF. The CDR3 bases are TGTGCCAGCAGCCAAGTAGGGGCGAGCTACGAGCAGTACTTC.

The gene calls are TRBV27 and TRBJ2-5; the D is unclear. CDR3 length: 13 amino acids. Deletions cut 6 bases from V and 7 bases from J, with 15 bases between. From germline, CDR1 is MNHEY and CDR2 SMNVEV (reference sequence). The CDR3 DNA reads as TGTGCCAGCAGCCCCACAGTTTCCGGGACCCAGTACTTC. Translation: CASSPTVSGTQYF.

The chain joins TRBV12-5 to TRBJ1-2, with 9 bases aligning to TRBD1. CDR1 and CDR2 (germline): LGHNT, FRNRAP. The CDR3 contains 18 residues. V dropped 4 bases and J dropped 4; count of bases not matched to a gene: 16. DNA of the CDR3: TGTGCTAGTGGTTCTTCCCGGGACAGGGCCGTAGTTGGCTATGGCTACACCTTC. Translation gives CASGSSRDRAVVGYGYTF.